The clone carrying this T cell receptor (beta chain) was seen repeatedly, ten times or more. The antigen is not known. Germline V lookup: CDR1 SGHVS, CDR2 FQNEAQ. CDR3 length: 15 residues. Germline trimming cut 3 bases from V and 7 bases from J; bases unmatched to any gene: 8. The entry originates in a study of T cell repertoires in cytomegalovirus infection. TCRdb used MiXCR to reprocess the reads, holding one entry per CDR3 protein. The data contain 300,000 to 400,000 distinct CDR3 sequences, about 29% of them seen just once; the ten biggest clones take up 15% to 20%. Source: cultured PBMCs, taken from culture after CMV antigen stimulation. The chain carries TRBV7-8 and TRBJ2-1, with 8 bases lining up with TRBD2. The TCR originated in a human donor in good health (CMV status not recorded). Some clones in this sample may be carry-over from other donors' samples. CDR3 sequence reads: CASSLRREAGNEQFF. In DNA form, the CDR3 reads TGTGCCAGCAGCTTGAGGCGGGAGGCGGGGAATGAGCAGTTCTTC.